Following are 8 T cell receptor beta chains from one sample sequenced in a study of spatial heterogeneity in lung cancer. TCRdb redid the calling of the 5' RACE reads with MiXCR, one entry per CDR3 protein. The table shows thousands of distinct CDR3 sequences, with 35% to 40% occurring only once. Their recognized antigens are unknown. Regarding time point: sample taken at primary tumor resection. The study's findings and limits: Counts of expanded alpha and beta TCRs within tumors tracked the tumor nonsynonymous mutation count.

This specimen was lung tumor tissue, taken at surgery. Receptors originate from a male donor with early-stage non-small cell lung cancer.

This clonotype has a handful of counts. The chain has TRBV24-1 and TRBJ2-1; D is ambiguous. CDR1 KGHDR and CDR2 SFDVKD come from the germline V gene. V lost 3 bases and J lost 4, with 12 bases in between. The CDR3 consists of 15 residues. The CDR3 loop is CATSDPTGRYNEQFF. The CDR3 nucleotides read TGTGCCACCAGTGATCCGACTGGAAGATACAATGAGCAGTTCTTC.

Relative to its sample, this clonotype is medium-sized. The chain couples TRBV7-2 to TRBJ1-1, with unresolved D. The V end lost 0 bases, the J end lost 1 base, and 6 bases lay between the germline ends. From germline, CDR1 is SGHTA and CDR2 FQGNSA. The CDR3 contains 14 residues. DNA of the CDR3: TGTGCCAGCAGCTTAGCCCAAGAGAACACTGAAGCTTTCTTT. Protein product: CASSLAQENTEAFF.

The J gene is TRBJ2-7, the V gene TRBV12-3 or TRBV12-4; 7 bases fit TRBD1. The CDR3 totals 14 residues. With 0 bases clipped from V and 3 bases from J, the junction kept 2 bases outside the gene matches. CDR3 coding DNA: TGTGCCAGCAGTTTAGCACAGGGGAGCTACGAGCAGTACTTC. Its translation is CASSLAQGSYEQYF.

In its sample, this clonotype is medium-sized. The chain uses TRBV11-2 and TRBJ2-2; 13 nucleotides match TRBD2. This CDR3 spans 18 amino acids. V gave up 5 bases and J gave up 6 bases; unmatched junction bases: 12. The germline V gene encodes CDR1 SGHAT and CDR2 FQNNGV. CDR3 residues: CASSPRTSGSIWAGELFF. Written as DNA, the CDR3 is TGTGCCAGCAGCCCCCGGACTAGCGGGAGTATTTGGGCCGGGGAGCTGTTTTTT.

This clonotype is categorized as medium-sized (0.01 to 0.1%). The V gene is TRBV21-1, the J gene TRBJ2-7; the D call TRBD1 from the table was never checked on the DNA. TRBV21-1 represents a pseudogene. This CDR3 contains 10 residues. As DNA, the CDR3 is TGTGCCAGCCCCCGGTGGGGGCAGTACTTC. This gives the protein CASPRWGQYF.

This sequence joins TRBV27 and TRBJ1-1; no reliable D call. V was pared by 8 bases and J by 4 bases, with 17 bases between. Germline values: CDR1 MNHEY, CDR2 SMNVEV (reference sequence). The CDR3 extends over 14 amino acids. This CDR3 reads CASSDRPGITEAFF. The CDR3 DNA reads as TGTGCCAGCTCAGACCGCCCGGGGATCACTGAAGCTTTCTTT.

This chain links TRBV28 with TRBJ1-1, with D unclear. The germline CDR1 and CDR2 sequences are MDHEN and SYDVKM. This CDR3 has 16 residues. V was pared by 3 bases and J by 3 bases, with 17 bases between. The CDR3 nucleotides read TGTGCCAGCAGTTTTCATCTCCGGGAAGGTGACACTGAAGCTTTCTTT. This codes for CASSFHLREGDTEAFF.

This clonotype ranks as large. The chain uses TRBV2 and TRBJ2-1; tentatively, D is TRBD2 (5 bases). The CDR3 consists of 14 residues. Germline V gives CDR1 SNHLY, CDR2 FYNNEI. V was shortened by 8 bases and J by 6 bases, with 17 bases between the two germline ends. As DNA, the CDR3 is TGTGCCAGCGCGAGGGATTCGTCTGGCAATGAGCAGTTCTTC. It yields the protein CASARDSSGNEQFF.